These 19 T cell receptor beta chains share one sample of origin, sequenced in a study of cytomegalovirus exposure and HLA in healthy donors. Clones were read by immunoSEQ multiplex PCR, and TCRdb kept only the in-frame ones, dropping some. Found here are 330,000 or so clones, 86% of them singletons; the top ten hold 0.65% to 0.85%. Sequences were obtained from PBMCs. The receptor set was obtained from a woman between 18 and 30 years old in good health and CMV-seronegative.

J is TRBJ2-7 and V is TRBV7-2, with 9 bases aligning to TRBD1. This CDR3 has 15 amino acids. Trimming cost V 1 base and J 1 base; bases outside gene matches: 2. Germline V CDR1 and CDR2: SGHTA, FQGNSA. The CDR3 here is CASSLEGTGSYEQYF. CDR3 nucleotides: TGTGCCAGCAGCTTAGAAGGGACAGGGTCCTACGAGCAGTACTTC. Using reference TRBV7-2 and TRBJ2-7 for the parts outside the CDR3, the full variable domain is GAGVSQSPSNKVTEKGKDVELRCDPISGHTALYWYRQSLGQGLEFLIYFQGNSAPDKSGLPSDRFSAERTGGSVSTLTIQRTQQEDSAVYLCASSLEGTGSYEQYFGPGTRLTVT.

The gene calls are TRBV19 and TRBJ2-1; 7 bases align to TRBD2. The germline V gene has CDR1 LNHDA and CDR2 SQIVND (reference sequence). The trim removed 10 bases at V and 8 bases at J, leaving 17 bases unmatched. The CDR3 runs to 15 residues. CDR3 in DNA: TGTGCCACCCAGCAAGAGGGAGGGCCGGGGGATGAGCAGTTCTTC. This gives the protein CATQQEGGPGDEQFF.

The chain combines TRBV5-1 with TRBJ2-7; 11 bases map to TRBD2. V lost 4 bases, J lost 5 bases, and 5 bases stayed unmatched. Germline values: CDR1 SGHRS, CDR2 YFSETQ. This CDR3 comprises 14 residues. In DNA form, the CDR3 reads TGCGCCAGCAGCACGACTAGCGGGGTGCACGAGCAGTACTTC. Amino acids: CASSTTSGVHEQYF.

This chain links TRBV5-6 with TRBJ2-1, with 14 bases aligning to TRBD2. Germline V gene sequence: CDR1 SGHDT, CDR2 YYEEEE. The V and J ends lost 3 bases and 7 bases, in that order; junction bases with no gene match: 9. This CDR3 contains 17 residues. As DNA, the CDR3 is TGTGCCAGCAGCTCCCACGGACTAGCGGGAGGTTTGAATGAGCAGTTCTTC. It is translated as CASSSHGLAGGLNEQFF.

This sequence joins TRBV4-3 and TRBJ2-7; 9 nucleotides line up with TRBD1. The CDR3 totals 16 residues. With V trimmed by 3 bases and J by 3 bases, 9 bases remained unmatched. The germline gives CDR1 LGHNA, CDR2 YSLEER. The CDR3: CASSQARTGAYYEQYF. CDR3 bases: TGCGCCAGCAGCCAGGCCAGGACAGGGGCCTACTACGAGCAGTACTTC.

The chain combines TRBV27 with TRBJ2-3, with TRBD2 identical over 11 bases. Trimming cost V 1 base and J 3 bases; bases outside gene matches: 6. CDR3 length: 17 residues. CDR1 is MNHEY and CDR2 is SMNVEV in the germline V gene (reference sequence). The CDR3 reads CASSLWPSGRTTDTQYF. The CDR3 DNA reads as TGTGCCAGCAGTTTATGGCCTAGCGGGAGGACTACAGATACGCAGTATTTT.

The chain uses TRBV4-1 and TRBJ2-5; 7 nucleotides agree with TRBD2. This CDR3 has 14 residues. Germline CDR1 and CDR2: MGHRA and YSYEKL. V lost 4 bases to trimming and J lost 2 bases; unmatched junction nucleotides: 4. The CDR3 protein is CASSRREVQETQYF. CDR3 coding DNA: TGCGCCAGCAGCCGTCGGGAGGTGCAAGAGACCCAGTACTTC.

The chain recombines TRBV5-1 with TRBJ2-3, with TRBD2 as a possible D gene (5 bases). The germline V gene has CDR1 SGHRS and CDR2 YFSETQ. Trimming stripped 7 bases from V and 0 bases from J, with 12 bases between. The CDR3 has 14 residues. The CDR3 is CASCGAASTDTQYF. The CDR3 nucleotides read TGCGCCAGCTGTGGAGCGGCTAGCACAGATACGCAGTATTTT. Filled out from reference TRBV5-1 and TRBJ2-3, the complete variable domain reads KAGVTQTPRYLIKTRGQQVTLSCSPISGHRSVSWYQQTPGQGLQFLFEYFSETQRNKGNFPGRFSGRQFSNSRSEMNVSTLELGDSALYLCASCGAASTDTQYFGPGTRLTVL.

This chain joins TRBV11-2 and TRBJ2-3; no firm D call. Germline V gene lookup returns CDR1 SGHAT and CDR2 FQNNGV. V lost 4 bases, J lost 0 bases, and 20 bases lay in between. The CDR3 has 18 amino acids. The CDR3 DNA is TGTGCCAGCAGCTACTTAGATGTTCCGGGTGCTAGCACAGATACGCAGTATTTT. It translates to CASSYLDVPGASTDTQYF.

CDR3 coding DNA: TGTGCCAGCAGCGTAGCCACAGGGACACCGAATAACTATGGCTACACCTTC. Translated: CASSVATGTPNNYGYTF. The chain has TRBV9 and TRBJ1-2, with D possibly matching TRBD1 (6 bases). The V gene's germline CDR1 is SGDLS and CDR2 YYNGEE. Trimming shortened V by 0 bases and J by 1 base, and 16 bases separated the two germline ends. CDR3 length: 17 residues.

V is TRBV7-3 and J is TRBJ2-5; TRBD2 agrees at 7 bases. The V and J ends lost 2 bases and 2 bases, in that order; junction bases with no gene match: 8. Germline CDR1 and CDR2: SGHTA and FQGTGA. The CDR3 has 16 residues. The CDR3 spells CASSLGVGEGQETQYF. The CDR3 DNA sequence: TGTGCCAGCAGCTTAGGCGTGGGGGAGGGACAAGAGACCCAGTACTTC.

The chain has TRBV19 and TRBJ2-1; the match to TRBD2 covers 7 bases. The CDR3 has 14 amino acids. After removal of 10 bases from V and 3 bases from J, the junction contained 9 bases not matched to a gene. Germline CDR1 LNHDA, CDR2 SQIVND (reference sequence). CDR3 sequence (DNA): TGTGCCACCTCCCGGGACTACCTCTACAATGAGCAGTTCTTC. Protein product: CATSRDYLYNEQFF.

This chain links TRBV7-2 with TRBJ1-5, with 8 bases fitting TRBD1. This CDR3 has 15 amino acids. V dropped 5 bases and J dropped 3; count of bases not matched to a gene: 6. The germline V gene encodes CDR1 SGHTA and CDR2 FQGNSA. Here the CDR3 reads CASSPWTGNNQPQHF. In nucleotides, the CDR3 is TGTGCCAGCAGCCCGTGGACAGGGAACAATCAGCCCCAGCATTTT.

V and J are TRBV6-4 and TRBJ2-2; tentative D call: TRBD2 (5 bases). V was cut by 8 bases and J by 0 bases, with 10 bases left in between. This CDR3 spans 14 amino acids. Germline V gives CDR1 MRHNA, CDR2 SNTAGT. The CDR3 DNA reads TGTGCCAGCGCAATTAGCGCGAACACCGGGGAGCTGTTTTTT. It yields the protein CASAISANTGELFF.

This chain links TRBV6-5 with TRBJ1-2; perhaps TRBD1 as D (5 bases). V was clipped by 6 bases and J by 4 bases, with 18 bases between them. The length of the CDR3 is 15 residues. CDR1 and CDR2 (germline): MNHEY, SVGAGI. The CDR3 protein is CASSPGGAITYGYTF. The CDR3 nucleotides are TGTGCCAGCAGCCCCGGTGGGGCTATCACCTATGGCTACACCTTC.

This sequence joins TRBV9 and TRBJ2-2, with 7 positions matching TRBD2. This CDR3 region has 15 residues. Germline-derived CDR1 and CDR2 are SGDLS and YYNGEE. Unmatched junction bases numbered 9, after V lost 3 bases and J lost 7 bases. Here the CDR3 reads CASSAGAGTGGELFF. Here the CDR3 DNA reads TGTGCCAGCAGCGCCGGAGCGGGGACGGGCGGGGAGCTGTTTTTT.

The chain is built from TRBV2 and TRBJ2-1; 12 positions agree with TRBD2. From germline, CDR1 is SNHLY and CDR2 FYNNEI. This CDR3 is 15 amino acids long. With V trimmed by 4 bases and J by 8 bases, 6 bases remained unmatched. The CDR3 DNA reads TGTGCCAGCAGTGTGCCGACTAGCGGGAGCCATGAGCAGTTCTTC. Amino acid sequence: CASSVPTSGSHEQFF. Filled out from reference TRBV2 and TRBJ2-1, the complete variable domain reads EPEVTQTPSHQVTQMGQEVILRCVPISNHLYFYWYRQILGQKVEFLVSFYNNEISEKSEIFDDQFSVERPDGSNFTLKIRSTKLEDSAMYFCASSVPTSGSHEQFFGPGTRLTVL.

The chain couples TRBV6-6 to TRBJ2-3; 9 bases agree with TRBD1. This CDR3 is 15 amino acids long. Trimming took 7 bases from V and 5 from J; bases not matched to a gene: 10. The germline V gene encodes CDR1 MNHNY and CDR2 SVGAGI (reference sequence). This CDR3 is CASTLTGGFVDTQYF. CDR3 DNA sequence: TGTGCCAGCACCCTGACAGGGGGTTTTGTAGATACGCAGTATTTT.

Of note for this clone: The junction and the germline gene differ at one end; a read error may be behind it. J is TRBJ2-7 and V is TRBV7-7; 10 bases map to TRBD2. CDR1 and CDR2 from the germline V gene are SSHAT and FNYEAQ (reference sequence). The length of the CDR3 is 14 residues. CDR3 loop: CASSPGTSEGEQYF. CDR3 nucleotide sequence: TGTGCTAGCAGCCCGGGGACTAGCGAAGGGGAGCAGTACTTC.